The 4 T cell receptor beta chains reported below all come from one sample, sequenced in a study of CD8 T cells in ankylosing spondylitis. MiXCR, applied by TCRdb to the 5' RACE reads, yields one record per CDR3 protein. This table holds 250,000 to 400,000 distinct CDR3 sequences, around 10% found once. The sequenced sample consisted of blood, either unsorted or a sorted T cell fraction (not recorded which). These TCRs come from a female donor with ankylosing spondylitis or in good health (not recorded which).

This clonotype was found many times. The V and J genes are TRBV20-1 and TRBJ2-1, with TRBD2 matching over 7 bases. V gave up 8 bases and J gave up 6 bases; unmatched junction bases: 10. This CDR3 has 13 amino acids. Germline V gene lookup returns CDR1 DFQATT and CDR2 SNEGSKA (reference sequence). The CDR3 reads CSYSPLARNEQFF. Written as DNA, the CDR3 is TGCAGTTACAGTCCACTAGCGCGCAATGAGCAGTTCTTC.

This clonotype was detected many times. CDR3 region: CASSDRDLKNIQYF. The CDR3 DNA reads as TGTGCCAGCAGCGACCGGGATCTTAAAAACATTCAGTACTTC. The chain has TRBV13 and TRBJ2-4, with a weak D call TRBD2 (5 bases). The CDR3 is 14 residues long. In germline, CDR1 is PRHDT, CDR2 FYEKMQ (reference sequence). V was shortened by 5 bases and J by 4 bases, with 12 bases between the two germline ends.

This clonotype has a count of ten or more. The genes are TRBV5-1 and TRBJ2-7, with 8 nucleotides matching TRBD2. V lost 0 bases, J lost 4 bases, and 3 bases stayed unmatched. The CDR3 covers 14 residues. The germline V gene encodes CDR1 SGHRS and CDR2 YFSETQ. CDR3 sequence reads: CASSLGAGVYEQYF. CDR3 coding DNA: TGCGCCAGCAGCTTGGGAGCGGGGGTTTACGAGCAGTACTTC.

The sample holds many counts of this clonotype. The V call is TRBV9, the J call TRBJ2-7; 10 bases fit TRBD1. V lost 0 bases to trimming and J lost 6 bases; unmatched junction nucleotides: 6. This CDR3 has 15 residues. Germline CDR1 reads SGDLS; CDR2 reads YYNGEE. The CDR3 coding sequence is TGTGCCAGCAGCGTAGGGGACAGGGGATTGGGCGAGCAGTACTTC. Its translation: CASSVGDRGLGEQYF.